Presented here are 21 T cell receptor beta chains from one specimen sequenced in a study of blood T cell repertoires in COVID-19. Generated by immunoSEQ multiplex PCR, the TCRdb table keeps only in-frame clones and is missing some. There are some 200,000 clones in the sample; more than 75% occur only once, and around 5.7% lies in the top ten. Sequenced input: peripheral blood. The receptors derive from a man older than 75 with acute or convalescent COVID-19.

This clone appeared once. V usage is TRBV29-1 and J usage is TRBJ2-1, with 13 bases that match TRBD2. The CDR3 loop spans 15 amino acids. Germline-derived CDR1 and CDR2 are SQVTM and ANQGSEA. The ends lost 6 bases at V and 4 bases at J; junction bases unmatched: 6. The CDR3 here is CSVWTSGRSYNEQFF. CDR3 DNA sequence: TGCAGCGTATGGACTAGCGGGAGATCTTACAATGAGCAGTTCTTC.

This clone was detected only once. CDR3 loop: CASSARTSGITGELFF. The DNA of the CDR3 is TGTGCCAGCAGCGCCCGGACTAGCGGGATTACCGGGGAGCTGTTTTTT. The V call is TRBV7-2, the J call TRBJ2-2; 12 bases align to TRBD2. Germline assignment: CDR1 SGHTA and CDR2 FQGNSA. The CDR3 runs to 16 residues. V lost 5 bases and J lost 5; bases outside the gene matches: 6.

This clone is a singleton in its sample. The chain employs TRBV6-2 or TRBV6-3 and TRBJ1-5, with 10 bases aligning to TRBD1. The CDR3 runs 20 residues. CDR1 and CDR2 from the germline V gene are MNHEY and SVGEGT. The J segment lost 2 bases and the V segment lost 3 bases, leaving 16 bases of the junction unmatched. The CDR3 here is CASSYSPGTGDFFGNQPQHF. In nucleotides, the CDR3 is TGTGCCAGCAGTTATTCCCCCGGGACAGGGGACTTTTTCGGCAATCAGCCCCAGCATTTT.

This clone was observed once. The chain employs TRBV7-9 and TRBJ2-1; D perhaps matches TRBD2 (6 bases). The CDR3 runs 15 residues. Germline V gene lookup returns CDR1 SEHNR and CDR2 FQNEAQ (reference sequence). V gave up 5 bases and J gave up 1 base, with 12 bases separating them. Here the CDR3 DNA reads TGTGCCAGCAGCCCGGTGGGGGGATCCTACAATGAGCAGTTCTTC. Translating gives CASSPVGGSYNEQFF. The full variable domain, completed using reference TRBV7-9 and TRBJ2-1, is DTGVSQNPRHKITKRGQNVTFRCDPISEHNRLYWYRQTLGQGPEFLTYFQNEAQLEKSRLLSDRFSAERPKGSFSTLEIQRTEQGDSAMYLCASSPVGGSYNEQFFGPGTRLTVL.

CDR3 amino acids: CATGGEAHGYTF. The CDR3 coding sequence is TGTGCCACCGGTGGCGAGGCCCATGGCTACACCTTC. V is TRBV24-1 and J is TRBJ1-2; the D is unclear. V lost 9 bases to trimming and J lost 6 bases, with 13 bases between them. The CDR3 contains 12 residues. CDR1 and CDR2 from the germline V gene are KGHDR and SFDVKD.

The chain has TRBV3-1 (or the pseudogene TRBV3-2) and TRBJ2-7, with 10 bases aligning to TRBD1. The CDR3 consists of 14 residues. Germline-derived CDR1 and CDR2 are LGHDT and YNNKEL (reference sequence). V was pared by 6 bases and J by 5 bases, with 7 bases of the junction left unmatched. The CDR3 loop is CASSPRQGADEQYF. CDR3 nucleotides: TGTGCCAGCAGTCCAAGACAGGGGGCGGACGAGCAGTACTTC.

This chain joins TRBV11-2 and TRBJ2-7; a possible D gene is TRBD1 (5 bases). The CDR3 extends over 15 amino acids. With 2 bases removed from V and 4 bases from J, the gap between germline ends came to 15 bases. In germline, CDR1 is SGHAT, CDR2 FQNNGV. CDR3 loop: CASSLYIQGPYEQYF. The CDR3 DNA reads TGTGCCAGCAGCTTATATATTCAGGGCCCATACGAGCAGTACTTC. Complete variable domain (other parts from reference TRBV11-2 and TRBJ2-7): EAGVAQSPRYKIIEKRQSVAFWCNPISGHATLYWYQQILGQGPKLLIQFQNNGVVDDSQLPKDRFSAERLKGVDSTLKIQPAKLEDSAVYLCASSLYIQGPYEQYFGPGTRLTVT.

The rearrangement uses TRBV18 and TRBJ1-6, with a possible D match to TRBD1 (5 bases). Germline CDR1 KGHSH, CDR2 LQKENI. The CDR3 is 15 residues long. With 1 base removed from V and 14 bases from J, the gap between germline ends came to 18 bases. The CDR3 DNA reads TGTGCCAGCTCACCACAGTGGGGGGGTAGTCTTTCCCTCCACTTT. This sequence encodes CASSPQWGGSLSLHF.

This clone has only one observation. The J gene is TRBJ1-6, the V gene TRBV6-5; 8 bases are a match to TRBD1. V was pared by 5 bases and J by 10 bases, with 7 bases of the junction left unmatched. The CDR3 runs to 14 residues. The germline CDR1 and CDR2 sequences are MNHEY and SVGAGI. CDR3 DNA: TGTGCCAGCAGTCTTCCGGGACAGGAGTCACCCCTCCACTTT. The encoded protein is CASSLPGQESPLHF.

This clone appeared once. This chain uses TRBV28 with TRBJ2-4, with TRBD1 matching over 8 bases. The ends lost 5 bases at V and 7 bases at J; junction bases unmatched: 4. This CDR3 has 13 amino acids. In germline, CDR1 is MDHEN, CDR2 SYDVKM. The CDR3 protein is CASSGQGANIQYF. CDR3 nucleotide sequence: TGTGCCAGCAGTGGTCAGGGGGCCAACATTCAGTACTTC.

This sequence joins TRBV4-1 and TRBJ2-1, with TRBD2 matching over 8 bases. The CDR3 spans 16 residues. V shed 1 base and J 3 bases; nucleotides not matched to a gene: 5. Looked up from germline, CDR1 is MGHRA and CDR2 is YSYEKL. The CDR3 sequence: CASSQALTSGYNEQFF. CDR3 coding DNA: TGCGCCAGCAGCCAAGCATTAACTAGCGGCTACAATGAGCAGTTCTTC.

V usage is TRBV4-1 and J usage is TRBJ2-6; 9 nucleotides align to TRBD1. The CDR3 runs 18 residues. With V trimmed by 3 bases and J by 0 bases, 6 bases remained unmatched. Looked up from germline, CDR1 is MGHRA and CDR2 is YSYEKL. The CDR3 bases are TGCGCCAGCAGCCATGACAGGGGGGTAGTCTCTGGGGCCAACGTCCTGACTTTC. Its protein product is CASSHDRGVVSGANVLTF.

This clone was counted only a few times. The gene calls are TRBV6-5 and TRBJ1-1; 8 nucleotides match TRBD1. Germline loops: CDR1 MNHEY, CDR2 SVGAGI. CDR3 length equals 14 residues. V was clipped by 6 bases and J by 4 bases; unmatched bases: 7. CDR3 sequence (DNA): TGTGCCAGCAGAATGGACAGGGTAAGCACTGAAGCTTTCTTT. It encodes CASRMDRVSTEAFF.

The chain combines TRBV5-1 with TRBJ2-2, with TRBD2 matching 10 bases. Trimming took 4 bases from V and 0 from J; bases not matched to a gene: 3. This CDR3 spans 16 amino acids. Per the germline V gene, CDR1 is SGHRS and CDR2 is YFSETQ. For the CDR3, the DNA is TGCGCCAGCAGCCCGGGACTAGCGACGAACACCGGGGAGCTGTTTTTT. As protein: CASSPGLATNTGELFF.

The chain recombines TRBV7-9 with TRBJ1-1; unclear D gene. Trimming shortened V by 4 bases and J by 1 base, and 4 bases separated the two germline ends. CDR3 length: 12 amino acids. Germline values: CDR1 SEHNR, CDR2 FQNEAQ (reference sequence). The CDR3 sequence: CASSWQNTEAFF. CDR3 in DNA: TGTGCCAGCAGCTGGCAGAACACTGAAGCTTTCTTT.

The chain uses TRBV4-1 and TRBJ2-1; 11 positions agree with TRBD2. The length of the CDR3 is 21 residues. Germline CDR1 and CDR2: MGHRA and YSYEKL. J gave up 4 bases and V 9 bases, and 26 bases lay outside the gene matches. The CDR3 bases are TGCGCCAGAAGGGAGGCAGTTATTAGCGGGAGGGCCCCGGGACAATACAATGAGCAGTTCTTC. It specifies CARREAVISGRAPGQYNEQFF.

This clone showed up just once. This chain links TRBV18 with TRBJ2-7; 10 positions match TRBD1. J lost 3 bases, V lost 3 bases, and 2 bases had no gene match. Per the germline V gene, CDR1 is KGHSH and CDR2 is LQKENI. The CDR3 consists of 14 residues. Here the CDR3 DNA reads TGTGCCAGCTCACCGGGACAGGGGTACTACGAGCAGTACTTC. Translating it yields CASSPGQGYYEQYF.

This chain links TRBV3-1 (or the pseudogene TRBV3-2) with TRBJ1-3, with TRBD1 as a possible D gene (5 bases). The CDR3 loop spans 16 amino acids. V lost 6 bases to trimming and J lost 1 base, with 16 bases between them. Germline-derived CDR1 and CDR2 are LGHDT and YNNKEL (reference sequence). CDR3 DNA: TGTGCCAGCAGTTCCGGGACTCAGCTTTCTGGAAACACCATATATTTT. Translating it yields CASSSGTQLSGNTIYF.

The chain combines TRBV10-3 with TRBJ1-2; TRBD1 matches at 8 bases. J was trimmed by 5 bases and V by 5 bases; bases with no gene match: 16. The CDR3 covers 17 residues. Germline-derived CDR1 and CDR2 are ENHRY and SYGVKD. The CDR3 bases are TGTGCCATCAGTTCAGGACAGGGAGTCGCCGATAGGTATGGCTACACCTTC. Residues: CAISSGQGVADRYGYTF.

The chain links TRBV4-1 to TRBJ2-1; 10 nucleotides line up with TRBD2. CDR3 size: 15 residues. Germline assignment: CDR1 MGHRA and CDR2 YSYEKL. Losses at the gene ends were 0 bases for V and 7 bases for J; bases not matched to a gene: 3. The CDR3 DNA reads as TGCGCCAGCAGCCAAGATCCTAGCGGGAGTAATGAGCAGTTCTTC. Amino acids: CASSQDPSGSNEQFF.

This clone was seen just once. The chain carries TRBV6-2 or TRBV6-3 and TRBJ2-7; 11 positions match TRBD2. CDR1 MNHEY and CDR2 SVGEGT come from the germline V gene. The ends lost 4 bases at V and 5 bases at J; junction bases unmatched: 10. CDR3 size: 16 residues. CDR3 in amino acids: CASSSERTSGLNEQYF. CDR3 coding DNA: TGTGCCAGCAGTTCTGAAAGGACTAGCGGGCTCAACGAGCAGTACTTC.